This T cell receptor beta chain stems from a study of shared clonotypes between healthy human individuals. Study information: The donor pool was made up of two women and three men aged 18 to 49.

The study drew its donors from healthy HIV-negative adults without recent acute infections or vaccinations. The V gene's germline CDR1 is SGHRS and CDR2 YFSETQ. Trimming shortened V by 3 bases and J by 2 bases, and 5 bases separated the two germline ends. The CDR3 spans 12 residues. This clone was observed many times. Other nucleotide sequences from this sample produce the same CDR3. Assay used: immunoSEQ multiplex PCR; TCRdb lists only in-frame clones, some missing. Of about 490,000 clones in the sample, 65% to 85% were seen once. The source material was PBMCs. This clonotype was obtained from a woman between 35 and 50 years old in good health. Some clones in this sample may be carry-over from other donors' samples. The chain links TRBV5-1 to TRBJ2-5; D remains unclear. In nucleotides, the CDR3 is TGCGCCAGCAGCTGGCCTCAAGAGACCCAGTACTTC. Amino acid sequence: CASSWPQETQYF.